A selection of T cell receptor beta chains follows, all from one sample in a study of blood T cell repertoires in COVID-19. The assay was immunoSEQ multiplex PCR, and TCRdb's table has in-frame clones only and misses some. The table has about 160,000 clones, approximately 82% seen once. Material: peripheral blood. These receptor sequences come from a woman in her 40s with COVID-19, enrolled during active disease. The CDR3 runs from the conserved cysteine through the conserved F or W. The size field is filled for only some rows; it gives once, few, many or a size class.

>TRBV19|.|TRBJ2-3
CASSRLAGRGDTQYF
>TRBV4-1|.|TRBJ1-1
CASSPDEEGGTEAFF
>TRBV5-1|.|TRBJ2-4
CASSFGLAGSGVLNIQYF
>TRBV21-1|.|TRBJ2-7
CASSKYFGDRGLPASYEQYF
>TRBV6-5|.|TRBJ2-6
CASSITGAGANVLTF
>TRBV6-6|once|TRBJ2-6
CASWTADISGANVLTF
>TRBV2|many|TRBJ2-2
CASSDGLAGALNTGELFF
>TRBV7-3|.|TRBJ2-1
CASSLSAMEGSLVF
>TRBV4-2|.|TRBJ1-2
CASSQDRGANYGYTF
>TRBV27|.|TRBJ1-1
CASSLGGEAFF
>TRBV30|.|TRBJ2-4
CAWSVLSGLAKNIQYF